Presented here are 23 T cell receptor beta chains from one specimen sequenced in a study of OX40 agonist ivuxolimab in advanced cancers. The data were produced by immunoSEQ multiplex PCR, yet TCRdb's version contains in-frame clones alone and is incomplete. The table records some 13,000 clones, about 90% of them present only once. The sequenced sample was CD4+ or CD8+ T cells sorted from blood, obtained in a trial of the OX40 agonist ivuxolimab. The receptors here all came from an adult with an advanced solid tumor such as melanoma, head and neck, liver or kidney cancer.

The CDR3 spells CSVGPAGGGETQYF. CDR3 DNA sequence: TGCAGCGTTGGTCCTGCGGGAGGGGGAGAGACCCAGTACTTC. The rearrangement joins TRBV29-1 to TRBJ2-5, with 9 positions matching TRBD2. The V gene's germline CDR1 is SQVTM and CDR2 ANQGSEA. This CDR3 spans 14 amino acids. V dropped 4 bases and J dropped 4; count of bases not matched to a gene: 7.

V gene TRBV15 combines with J gene TRBJ2-5, with 9 bases that match TRBD2. CDR1 is LNHNV, CDR2 YYDKDF, per germline (reference sequence). Losses at the gene ends were 2 bases for V and 3 bases for J; bases not matched to a gene: 10. There are 17 residues in the CDR3. The CDR3 loop reads CATSRQLGGGAEETQYF. The DNA for the CDR3 is TGTGCCACCAGCAGACAGCTGGGCGGGGGGGCGGAAGAGACCCAGTACTTC. Full variable domain (missing parts from reference TRBV15 and TRBJ2-5): DAMVIQNPRYQVTQFGKPVTLSCSQTLNHNVMYWYQQKSSQAPKLLFHYYDKDFNNEADTPDNFQSRRPNTSFCFLDIRSPGLGDTAMYLCATSRQLGGGAEETQYFGPGTRLLVL.

This clone was counted a single time. The genes are TRBV5-1 and TRBJ2-7; D call uncertain. The V end lost 4 bases, the J end lost 3 bases, and 8 bases lay between the germline ends. The CDR3 loop spans 12 amino acids. From germline, CDR1 is SGHRS and CDR2 YFSETQ. The CDR3 DNA reads TGCGCCAGCAGCCCGGACGGCTACGAGCAGTACTTC. This codes for CASSPDGYEQYF. Supplemented by reference TRBV5-1 and TRBJ2-7, the full variable domain reads KAGVTQTPRYLIKTRGQQVTLSCSPISGHRSVSWYQQTPGQGLQFLFEYFSETQRNKGNFPGRFSGRQFSNSRSEMNVSTLELGDSALYLCASSPDGYEQYFGPGTRLTVT.

The rearrangement joins TRBV6-5 to TRBJ2-7, with D perhaps matching TRBD1 (6 bases). Per the germline V gene, CDR1 is MNHEY and CDR2 is SVGAGI. The CDR3 consists of 14 residues. The ends were cut back, 1 base at V and 3 bases at J, with 10 bases in the middle. Written as DNA, the CDR3 is TGTGCCAGCAGTTACTTCACAGGGAACTACGAGCAGTACTTC. Protein: CASSYFTGNYEQYF.

J is TRBJ1-4 and V is TRBV10-3; no firm D call. Trimming removed 10 bases at V and 2 bases at J, with 20 bases between. Germline V gives CDR1 ENHRY, CDR2 SYGVKD. The CDR3 covers 16 residues. The CDR3 spells CATYSPDQGTNEKLFF. The CDR3 DNA sequence: TGTGCCACCTATTCACCCGACCAAGGGACTAATGAAAAACTGTTTTTT.

The chain combines TRBV21-1 with TRBJ1-2; the listed D gene, TRBD1, was not tested against the DNA. TRBV21-1 is listed as a pseudogene. The CDR3 extends over 13 amino acids. The CDR3 sequence is CASSNHSRYGYTF. DNA of the CDR3: TGTGCCAGCAGCAATCACAGCAGATATGGCTACACCTTC.

This CDR3 reads CASSLGSTEAFF. For the CDR3, the DNA is TGTGCCAGCAGCTTAGGGTCCACTGAAGCTTTCTTT. The chain is built from TRBV13 and TRBJ1-1; D not resolved. The CDR3 is made up of 12 amino acids. Trimming removed 0 bases from V and 4 bases from J, with 3 bases in between. Germline-derived CDR1 and CDR2 are PRHDT and FYEKMQ (reference sequence).

This chain connects TRBV11-2 to TRBJ2-1; D unresolved. Germline V gene lookup returns CDR1 SGHAT and CDR2 FQNNGV. Trimming removed 2 bases from V and 8 bases from J, with 4 bases in between. The CDR3 consists of 11 residues. DNA of the CDR3: TGTGCCAGCAGCTTAATGGATGAGCAGTTCTTC. It is translated as CASSLMDEQFF.

Judged by abundance, this clone is hyperexpanded (1% or more). The chain links TRBV7-3 to TRBJ2-7; TRBD1 aligns across 9 bases. Germline assignment: CDR1 SGHTA and CDR2 FQGTGA. Unmatched junction bases numbered 4, after V lost 5 bases and J lost 2 bases. The CDR3 has 14 residues. CDR3 in amino acids: CASSPWTGAYEQYF. The CDR3 DNA sequence: TGTGCCAGCAGCCCATGGACAGGGGCCTACGAGCAGTACTTC.

This chain uses TRBV2 with TRBJ2-1, with a tentative D call TRBD2 (5 bases). CDR1 and CDR2 (germline): SNHLY, FYNNEI. V was shortened by 10 bases and J by 3 bases, with 10 bases between the two germline ends. The CDR3 runs to 12 residues. CDR3 sequence (DNA): TGTGCCACCGTACTAGTCTACAATGAGCAGTTCTTC. Translating it yields CATVLVYNEQFF.

This rearrangement joins TRBV11-2 to TRBJ1-1, with a tentative D call TRBD1 (5 bases). The CDR3 has 14 amino acids. V was clipped by 2 bases and J by 5 bases, with 12 bases between them. Germline V lookup: CDR1 SGHAT, CDR2 FQNNGV. The CDR3 reads CASSLFLRQTEAFF. As DNA, the CDR3 is TGTGCCAGCAGCTTATTTTTAAGACAGACTGAAGCTTTCTTT.

The chain has TRBV6-5 and TRBJ1-2, with D tentatively TRBD1 (6 bases). This CDR3 contains 13 residues. V was trimmed by 4 bases and J by 6 bases, leaving 12 bases between them. CDR1 and CDR2 from the germline V gene are MNHEY and SVGAGI. This CDR3 is CASSSPDSNGYTF. The CDR3 DNA reads as TGTGCCAGCAGTTCGCCGGACAGTAATGGCTACACCTTC.

The chain's CDR3 is CASNTGTDEQYF. In nucleotides, the CDR3 is TGTGCCAGCAACACCGGGACAGACGAGCAGTACTTC. The J gene is TRBJ2-7, the V gene TRBV25-1; 7 bases align to TRBD1. The CDR3 sequence is 12 residues long. Germline-derived CDR1 and CDR2 are MGHDK and SYGVNS. Trimming cost V 7 bases and J 5 bases; bases outside gene matches: 5.

This CDR3 is CGSSGCTDTQYF. The CDR3 nucleotides read TGTGGGTCTAGCGGTTGCACAGATACGCAGTATTTT. V and J are TRBV12-2 and TRBJ2-3; the DNA was not compared with TRBD2, the D call given in the table. TRBV12-2 is annotated as a pseudogene. The CDR3 length is 12 residues.

V gene TRBV4-3 combines with J gene TRBJ2-5; D gene uncertain. Germline V gives CDR1 LGHNA, CDR2 YSLEER. V dropped 1 base and J dropped 4 bases, with 16 bases sitting between them. CDR3 length: 16 amino acids. In DNA, the CDR3 is TGCGCCAGCAGCCAAGCAGGCGGACGAGGCGGAGAGACCCAGTACTTC. Protein product: CASSQAGGRGGETQYF.

The V call is TRBV15, the J call TRBJ1-5; D is ambiguous. The V end was cut by 4 bases, the J end by 5 bases, with 9 bases between. Germline-derived CDR1 and CDR2 are LNHNV and YYDKDF (reference sequence). The CDR3 spans 13 residues. CDR3: CATSTGHHQPQHF. As DNA, the CDR3 is TGTGCCACCAGCACAGGTCATCATCAGCCCCAGCATTTT.

The CDR3 protein is CASSPADPGRSNQPQHF. CDR3 coding DNA: TGCGCCAGCAGCCCCGCCGACCCAGGGCGGAGCAATCAGCCCCAGCATTTT. The rearrangement uses TRBV4-1 and TRBJ1-5; D may be TRBD1 (5 bases). The CDR3 totals 17 residues. V lost 4 bases, J lost 1 base, and 17 bases lay in between. CDR1 is MGHRA and CDR2 is YSYEKL in the germline V gene.

The CDR3 is CASSTPPGQPYEQYF. CDR3 nucleotide sequence: TGTGCCAGCAGTACCCCCCCGGGACAGCCCTACGAGCAGTACTTC. This chain connects TRBV7-2 to TRBJ2-7; 7 bases are shared with TRBD1. V shed 6 bases, J shed 2 bases, and the junction held 10 bases outside the gene matches. From germline, CDR1 is SGHTA and CDR2 FQGNSA. The CDR3 spans 15 residues.

The chain couples TRBV6-4 to TRBJ2-1, with D possibly being TRBD2 (5 bases). Trimming stripped 3 bases from V and 4 bases from J, with 10 bases between. Germline V gives CDR1 MRHNA, CDR2 SNTAGT. CDR3 size: 14 residues. CDR3 region: CASSDGSPYNEQFF. CDR3 bases: TGTGCCAGCAGTGATGGGAGCCCGTACAATGAGCAGTTCTTC.

The chain is built from TRBV6-5 and TRBJ2-7; 13 bases are shared with TRBD2. The CDR3 is made up of 15 amino acids. Germline values: CDR1 MNHEY, CDR2 SVGAGI. V was clipped by 6 bases and J by 5 bases; unmatched bases: 7. Written as DNA, the CDR3 is TGTGCCAGCAGCAGAACTAGCGGGGGGGCCGACGAGCAGTACTTC. It encodes CASSRTSGGADEQYF.

The chain joins TRBV7-3 to TRBJ2-6; no firm D call. V lost 5 bases and J 3 bases, leaving 5 bases between the germline ends. Germline V gene lookup returns CDR1 SGHTA and CDR2 FQGTGA. The CDR3 has 13 residues. This CDR3 is CASSPSGANVLTF. The CDR3 DNA is TGTGCCAGCAGCCCAAGTGGGGCCAACGTCCTGACTTTC.

The chain carries TRBV9 and TRBJ2-1; 9 bases fit TRBD1. Trimming at V came to 3 bases and at J to 7 bases, leaving 5 bases not matched to a gene. Germline CDR1 SGDLS, CDR2 YYNGEE. This CDR3 region has 14 residues. The CDR3 reads CASSGQGVVNEQFF. As DNA, the CDR3 is TGTGCCAGCAGCGGACAGGGGGTGGTGAATGAGCAGTTCTTC.

J is TRBJ2-3 and V is TRBV6-5; no clear D gene. V gave up 0 bases and J gave up 1 base, with 8 bases separating them. Germline V CDR1 and CDR2: MNHEY, SVGAGI. This CDR3 has 15 amino acids. The CDR3 DNA reads TGTGCCAGCAGTTACTCCAGCGATCGCACAGATACGCAGTATTTT. It translates to CASSYSSDRTDTQYF.